This T cell receptor beta chain was identified in a study of beta chain features in type 1 diabetes. This clone was counted only a few times. Germline V lookup: CDR1 GTSNPN, CDR2 SVGIG (reference sequence). The CDR3 spans 13 residues. V gave up 2 bases and J gave up 2 bases, with 7 bases separating them. Since all of the isolated RNA was reverse transcribed, expressed TCRB transcripts were what got sequenced. Using immunoSEQ multiplex PCR, the repertoire was profiled, and TCRdb retains in-frame clones only, with some absent. The sample consists of 150,000 to 200,000 clones, 7.5% to 10% of them appearing once.

The genes are TRBV30 and TRBJ1-3; the D gene is possibly TRBD1 (6 bases). Sequenced sample: central memory CD4+ T cells from blood. This TCR was recovered from a young woman in good health. CDR3 DNA sequence: TGTGCCTGGAGTCGGGACACTGGAAACACCATATATTTT. It is translated as CAWSRDTGNTIYF.